A selection of T cell receptor beta chains follows, all from one sample in a study of spatial heterogeneity in lung cancer. From the 5' RACE reads, TCRdb called clonotypes with MiXCR, one entry per CDR3 protein. The sample lists 60,000 to 85,000 distinct CDR3 sequences, 7.5% to 10% seen once, with less than 2% in the top ten. The sequencing used PBMCs, collected at follow-up. The receptors stem from a female donor with early-stage non-small cell lung cancer. CDR3s include the opening cysteine and the closing phenylalanine or tryptophan. Each record gives: CDR3 DNA, CDR3 protein, clone size, J gene, V gene, D gene. A D gene is named only where the DNA matches it firmly. Some rows have no size entry. The others give once, few or many, or a class for an expanded clone.

TGTGCCAGCAGCAAAGGCAAGTCCTCTGGCTACACCTTC,CASSKGKSSGYTF,few,TRBJ1-2,TRBV21-1,.
TGTGCCAGCAGCCCACCCAGCGGACACCCGTGGGCTAATGAGCAGTTCTTC,CASSPPSGHPWANEQFF,many,TRBJ2-1,TRBV11-1,.
TGTGCCAGCAGCTTAACCCCCGGGCGGGGATACGAGCAGTACTTC,CASSLTPGRGYEQYF,many,TRBJ2-7,TRBV7-2,.
TGTGCCAGCAGCTTGGTGGGAGCGTCCTACGAGCAGTACTTC,CASSLVGASYEQYF,.,TRBJ2-7,TRBV5-4,.
TGTGCCAGCAGCTTAGCCCAGAATGAGCAGTTCTTC,CASSLAQNEQFF,many,TRBJ2-1,TRBV7-9,.
TGCAGCGGCAGGACTGGAAACACCATATATTTT,CSGRTGNTIYF,medium-sized,TRBJ1-3,TRBV29-1,.
TGCAGTGCTACCAAGACAGGGTCTGAAGCTTTCTTT,CSATKTGSEAFF,.,TRBJ1-1,TRBV20-1,TRBD1
TGTGCCAGCTCACCACCGGGGGCAGGCAATGGCTACACCTTC,CASSPPGAGNGYTF,many,TRBJ1-2,TRBV18,.
TGTGCCAGCAGCCTCACTAGCGGGGCCCACAATGAGCAGTTCTTC,CASSLTSGAHNEQFF,.,TRBJ2-1,TRBV7-2,TRBD2
TGTGCCAGCAGCAACGAATGGGGTGTCGATGAGCAGTTCTTC,CASSNEWGVDEQFF,.,TRBJ2-1,TRBV6-4,.
TGTGCCAGCAGTTACAGGGATAATTCACCCCTCCACTTT,CASSYRDNSPLHF,many,TRBJ1-6,TRBV6-5,.
TGCGCCAGCAGTGACACATCTTCTACTGACGAGCAGTACTTC,CASSDTSSTDEQYF,many,TRBJ2-7,TRBV10-1,.
TGCAGTGCTAGAGCGACCGCCGGTACGCAGTATTTT,CSARATAGTQYF,many,TRBJ2-3,TRBV20-1,.
TGTGCCAGCAGTTCCCCGGACAGGGTCTACGAGCAGTACTTC,CASSSPDRVYEQYF,few,TRBJ2-7,TRBV28,TRBD1
TGTGCCACCAGTGTAGGGGAGCCCGGGGAGCTGTTTTTT,CATSVGEPGELFF,many,TRBJ2-2,TRBV24-1,.
TGTGCCAGCAGTTACTCCGGCAGGGGGAGCGACACCGGGGAGCTGTTTTTT,CASSYSGRGSDTGELFF,.,TRBJ2-2,TRBV6-6,TRBD1
TGTGCCAGCAGATCACAAGATACGCAGTATTTT,CASRSQDTQYF,many,TRBJ2-3,TRBV7-2,.
TGTGCCAGCTCACCAATGGACACCTACAATGAGCAGTTCTTC,CASSPMDTYNEQFF,few,TRBJ2-1,TRBV18,.
TGCGCCAGCAGCTCAGTGGCGGGGGCTGGAAAGACCCAGTACTTC,CASSSVAGAGKTQYF,many,TRBJ2-5,TRBV5-1,.
TGTGCCAGCAGCCAAGAATCGCAGGGTGACACTGAAGCTTTCTTT,CASSQESQGDTEAFF,.,TRBJ1-1,TRBV3-1,.
TGTGCCAGCAGCCAATCCCAAGTTACGCAGTATTTT,CASSQSQVTQYF,.,TRBJ2-3,TRBV7-9,.
TGCAGTGCTAGAGATCCTGGGACAGTCCAAGAGACCCAGTACTTC,CSARDPGTVQETQYF,few,TRBJ2-5,TRBV20-1,TRBD1
TGTGCCATCAGTAACCGGGACTACGAGCAGTACTTC,CAISNRDYEQYF,many,TRBJ2-7,TRBV10-3,.
TGTGCCATCAGTGAGTATGAGCGGGAGGAGTATACGCAGTATTTT,CAISEYEREEYTQYF,many,TRBJ2-3,TRBV10-3,TRBD2
TGTGCCACCAAGACAGGGGCGCCCACTGAAGCTTTCTTT,CATKTGAPTEAFF,few,TRBJ1-1,TRBV24-1,TRBD1
TGCGCCAGCAGCTTGGAGGGGGAGTGGCAGTACTTC,CASSLEGEWQYF,.,TRBJ2-7,TRBV5-1,.
TGTGCCAGCAGCGAGACGCCCGGGTGGACAGATACGCAGTATTTT,CASSETPGWTDTQYF,many,TRBJ2-3,TRBV9,.
TGCGCCAGCAGGCCCGGGGGGCGAGACACCGGGGAGCTGTTTTTT,CASRPGGRDTGELFF,.,TRBJ2-2,TRBV5-1,.
TGTGCCAGCACCTTGCCCGGACAGGGGGGTCAGCCCCAGCATTTT,CASTLPGQGGQPQHF,.,TRBJ1-5,TRBV12-3/TRBV12-4,TRBD1
TGTGCCAGTCTAACCCAAGGACAGCCCAACACTGAAGCTTTCTTT,CASLTQGQPNTEAFF,many,TRBJ1-1,TRBV11-2,.
TGCGCCAGCAGCTTAGACGGTATTCCCTGGGACTATGGCTACACCTTC,CASSLDGIPWDYGYTF,many,TRBJ1-2,TRBV5-1,.
TGTGCCAGCACCTACGAAGGGGGACGTGGGCAGTTCTTC,CASTYEGGRGQFF,few,TRBJ2-1,TRBV12-3/TRBV12-4,.
TGTGCCTCTCGTGGAGGGGAGAGCACCGGGGAGCTGTTTTTT,CASRGGESTGELFF,many,TRBJ2-2,TRBV7-9,.
TGTGCCAGCAGCTTAGAACCCGGTTCCTGGACGGACAATGAGCAGTTCTTC,CASSLEPGSWTDNEQFF,many,TRBJ2-1,TRBV7-9,.
TGTGCCAGCAGTCAACTAAACGGGGGCTACACCTTC,CASSQLNGGYTF,many,TRBJ1-2,TRBV6-2/TRBV6-3,.
TGTGCCAGCAGCCCGTACTGGGGAGACGAAAAACTGTTTTTT,CASSPYWGDEKLFF,many,TRBJ1-4,TRBV7-9,.
TGTGCCAGCAGCTCACAGGGGACGTGGACTGAAGCTTTCTTT,CASSSQGTWTEAFF,many,TRBJ1-1,TRBV7-9,TRBD1
TGCGCCAGCAGCGGAGGGACCGCCGCCTACGAGCAGTACTTC,CASSGGTAAYEQYF,many,TRBJ2-7,TRBV5-1,.
TGTGCCAGCAGCTCCGGACTAGCGGGACGACGAGGGCAGTACTTC,CASSSGLAGRRGQYF,many,TRBJ2-7,TRBV27,TRBD2
TGTGCCAGCAGTTTGGAGAGACAGTATTTT,CASSLERQYF,few,TRBJ2-3,TRBV28,.
TGTGCCACCAGTGATGTCTCACGGGACAGGTCACAAGAGACCCAGTACTTC,CATSDVSRDRSQETQYF,many,TRBJ2-5,TRBV24-1,TRBD1
TGTGCCAGCAGCAAGACAGGGGAGGGAGAAAAACTGTTTTTT,CASSKTGEGEKLFF,many,TRBJ1-4,TRBV7-9,TRBD1
TGTGCCAGCAGTCCAAACGGAGTCCGACGAAACACCATATATTTT,CASSPNGVRRNTIYF,many,TRBJ1-3,TRBV2,.
TGTGCCAGCAGTTACAAGGACAGGGCGGGAGATACGCAGTATTTT,CASSYKDRAGDTQYF,many,TRBJ2-3,TRBV6-5,TRBD1
TGTGCCAGCAGTTTATTTAAGGTTCCAGGGGCCAAAAACATTCAGTACTTC,CASSLFKVPGAKNIQYF,few,TRBJ2-4,TRBV27,.
TGTGCCAGCAGCCAAGAGGGGATTGAAGCTTTCTTT,CASSQEGIEAFF,many,TRBJ1-1,TRBV3-1,.
TGTGCCAGTACCCCACCCGGAGCCAAAAACATTCAGTACTTC,CASTPPGAKNIQYF,many,TRBJ2-4,TRBV19,.